One sample yielded the 20 T cell receptor beta chains listed below, sequenced in a study of control samples from healthy donors and cancer patients. TCRdb's copy holds only in-frame clones and misses some; the assay was immunoSEQ multiplex PCR. The sample carries approximately 130,000 clones, 87% recorded once. The specimen sequenced was blood. Receptor source: a man aged 35 to 55 in good health.

This chain connects TRBV5-6 to TRBJ1-1; no clear D. The CDR3 loop spans 14 amino acids. With 3 bases removed from V and 6 bases from J, the gap between germline ends came to 15 bases. Germline V CDR1 and CDR2: SGHDT, YYEEEE. The CDR3 DNA sequence: TGTGCCAGCAGCTCGTACACTTACACAGCTGAAGCTTTCTTT. Amino acid sequence: CASSSYTYTAEAFF.

The chain is built from TRBV30 and TRBJ2-6; perhaps D is TRBD1 or TRBD2 (5 bases each). Looked up from germline, CDR1 is GTSNPN and CDR2 is SVGIG (reference sequence). V was cut by 2 bases and J by 0 bases, with 8 bases left in between. This CDR3 region has 15 residues. As DNA, the CDR3 is TGTGCCTGGAGTTCGGGGACCTCTGGGGCCAACGTCCTGACTTTC. It translates to CAWSSGTSGANVLTF.

The chain joins TRBV2 to TRBJ1-6; D might be TRBD1 (5 bases). The CDR3 is 15 amino acids. Trimming took 3 bases from V and 8 from J, leaving 14 bases between them. Germline V gene data show CDR1 as SNHLY and CDR2 as FYNNEI. The CDR3 region is CASSERSGRDSPLHF. The DNA for the CDR3 is TGTGCCAGCAGTGAGAGATCGGGCAGGGATTCACCCCTCCACTTT. Complete variable domain (other parts from reference TRBV2 and TRBJ1-6): EPEVTQTPSHQVTQMGQEVILRCVPISNHLYFYWYRQILGQKVEFLVSFYNNEISEKSEIFDDQFSVERPDGSNFTLKIRSTKLEDSAMYFCASSERSGRDSPLHFGNGTRLTVT.

This sequence joins TRBV21-1 and TRBJ2-6. TRBV21-1 is a listed pseudogene. This CDR3 has 16 amino acids. The CDR3: CASSKRWVSGANVLTF. The CDR3 bases are TGTGCCAGCAGCAAACGATGGGTCTCTGGGGCCAACGTCCTGACTTTC.

This clone came up once. The chain combines TRBV6-5 with TRBJ2-1, with no clear D. Germline CDR1 MNHEY, CDR2 SVGAGI. The CDR3 totals 12 residues. The V end was cut by 4 bases, the J end by 10 bases, with 11 bases between. The CDR3 nucleotides are TGTGCCAGCAGTTCTCGCCTAAAGGAGCAGTTCTTC. Its protein product is CASSSRLKEQFF.

This clone showed up just once. This rearrangement joins TRBV25-1 to TRBJ2-5, with D perhaps matching TRBD2 (6 bases). The CDR3 contains 13 residues. The V gene's germline CDR1 is MGHDK and CDR2 SYGVNS. The V end lost 7 bases, the J end lost 3 bases, and 12 bases lay between the germline ends. CDR3 amino acids: CASTRGWKETQYF. The DNA for the CDR3 is TGTGCCAGCACTCGGGGGTGGAAAGAGACCCAGTACTTC.

The chain combines TRBV6-2 or TRBV6-3 with TRBJ2-5; D tentatively fits TRBD1 or TRBD2 (5 bases each). Germline CDR1 and CDR2: MNHEY and SVGEGT. The CDR3 length is 12 residues. Deletions cut 0 bases from V and 9 bases from J, with 8 bases between. The CDR3 coding sequence is TGTGCCAGCAGTTACTCTCTGGGGGCCCAGTACTTC. This encodes CASSYSLGAQYF.

This rearrangement joins TRBV7-9 to TRBJ1-2; D ambiguous. The CDR3 consists of 16 residues. V dropped 6 bases and J dropped 0 bases, with 17 bases sitting between them. CDR1 SEHNR and CDR2 FQNEAQ come from the germline V gene (reference sequence). The CDR3 region is CASRETTDGANYGYTF. CDR3 coding DNA: TGTGCCAGCAGGGAAACCACGGACGGTGCTAACTATGGCTACACCTTC.

The V call is TRBV6-5, the J call TRBJ2-3; D not resolved. The ends were cut back, 6 bases at V and 0 bases at J, with 13 bases in the middle. The V gene's germline CDR1 is MNHEY and CDR2 SVGAGI. This CDR3 spans 15 amino acids. The CDR3 coding sequence is TGTGCCAGCAGCGGGCGACCGGACAGCACAGATACGCAGTATTTT. This gives the protein CASSGRPDSTDTQYF.

CDR3 sequence: CASSQVPAYEQYF. As DNA, the CDR3 is TGTGCCAGCAGCCAAGTCCCGGCCTACGAGCAGTACTTC. The genes are TRBV3-1 (or the pseudogene TRBV3-2) and TRBJ2-7; D gene unclear. CDR1 is LGHDT and CDR2 is YNNKEL in the germline V gene (reference sequence). The CDR3 runs to 13 residues. V was cut by 1 base and J by 2 bases, with 6 bases left in between.

The CDR3 DNA sequence: TGTGCCAGCAGCCGTACAGGGAACACCGGGGAGCTGTTTTTT. This translates into CASSRTGNTGELFF. The chain carries TRBV7-9 and TRBJ2-2, with a possible D match to TRBD1 (5 bases). Germline CDR1 is SEHNR and CDR2 is FQNEAQ (reference sequence). The germline V and J ends were trimmed by 5 bases and 1 base, with 8 bases remaining between them. The CDR3 length is 14 residues.

CDR3: CASSPGQGGGDDTF. In DNA, the CDR3 is TGTGCCAGCTCACCAGGACAGGGAGGGGGAGATGACACCTTC. The V and J genes are TRBV18 and TRBJ1-2; the match to TRBD1 covers 8 bases. V trimming: 2 bases; J trimming: 12 bases; junction bases outside the gene matches: 11. This CDR3 is built from 14 residues. Germline V gene sequence: CDR1 KGHSH, CDR2 LQKENI.

This chain links TRBV2 with TRBJ2-5, with 9 bases lining up with TRBD2. Germline CDR1 reads SNHLY; CDR2 reads FYNNEI. Unmatched junction bases numbered 8, after V lost 7 bases and J lost 5 bases. This CDR3 contains 14 residues. The CDR3 DNA reads TGTGCCAGCAAAGGCGGGGGGGCCGGTGAGACCCAGTACTTC. Its protein product is CASKGGGAGETQYF. Looking up the rest from reference TRBV2 and TRBJ2-5 gives the full variable domain: EPEVTQTPSHQVTQMGQEVILRCVPISNHLYFYWYRQILGQKVEFLVSFYNNEISEKSEIFDDQFSVERPDGSNFTLKIRSTKLEDSAMYFCASKGGGAGETQYFGPGTRLLVL.

In its sample, this clone was seen once. The chain couples TRBV7-2 to TRBJ1-6; the D gene is possibly TRBD1 (5 bases). The CDR3 is made up of 15 amino acids. The germline V and J ends were trimmed by 2 bases and 10 bases, with 15 bases remaining between them. Looked up from germline, CDR1 is SGHTA and CDR2 is FQGNSA. DNA for the CDR3: TGTGCCAGCAGCTTAAGGCGGGACGGACGGTCACCCCTCCACTTT. This encodes CASSLRRDGRSPLHF.

This chain joins TRBV7-2 and TRBJ2-7; 7 positions match TRBD2. V lost 4 bases, J lost 0 bases, and 12 bases stayed unmatched. The CDR3 sequence is 17 residues long. The V gene's germline CDR1 is SGHTA and CDR2 FQGNSA. The CDR3 here is CASSSNYPGTNSYEQYF. The CDR3 DNA reads TGTGCCAGCAGCTCAAACTACCCAGGGACTAACTCCTACGAGCAGTACTTC.

The chain employs TRBV2 and TRBJ1-5, with unresolved D. Trimming cost V 7 bases and J 7 bases, with 14 bases left between them. CDR1 SNHLY and CDR2 FYNNEI come from the germline V gene. CDR3 size: 13 residues. The CDR3 loop reads CASKAQIYQPQHF. Here the CDR3 DNA reads TGTGCCAGCAAAGCACAAATATACCAGCCCCAGCATTTT.

This clone was picked up a small number of times. Distinct nucleotide sequences in the sample also encode this CDR3. The rearrangement joins TRBV30 to TRBJ2-3; D is perhaps TRBD1 (5 bases). Trimming took off 3 bases at V and 4 bases at J, with 5 bases between the two ends. The germline V gene encodes CDR1 GTSNPN and CDR2 SVGIG (reference sequence). This CDR3 has 11 residues. DNA for the CDR3: TGTGCCTGGAGCAGGGCAGATACGCAGTATTTT. Protein sequence: CAWSRADTQYF.

A few counts support this clone. This rearrangement joins TRBV27 to TRBJ2-5; 9 nucleotides match TRBD2. Germline CDR1 MNHEY, CDR2 SMNVEV (reference sequence). V was clipped by 5 bases and J by 5 bases; unmatched bases: 9. The CDR3 runs to 15 residues. Here the CDR3 DNA reads TGTGCCAGCAGTCTACTGCGCGGGGGGGCGGAGACCCAGTACTTC. Amino acids: CASSLLRGGAETQYF.

Of note for this clone: This specimen includes other DNA sequences encoding the same CDR3. The V call is TRBV29-1, the J call TRBJ1-2; 8 positions match TRBD1. The CDR3 runs to 13 residues. Trimming took 3 bases from V and 7 from J; bases not matched to a gene: 7. CDR1 is SQVTM, CDR2 ANQGSEA, per germline. CDR3 nucleotides: TGCAGCGTTGACCTCGTGACAGGGGTTGGCTACACCTTC. Translation gives CSVDLVTGVGYTF.

This sequence joins TRBV29-1 and TRBJ2-1; a possible D gene is TRBD1 (6 bases). Germline V gene lookup returns CDR1 SQVTM and CDR2 ANQGSEA. With 5 bases removed from V and 3 bases from J, the gap between germline ends came to 14 bases. The CDR3 loop spans 14 amino acids. The CDR3 sequence is CSVLGAGFYNEQFF. CDR3 nucleotides: TGCAGCGTTTTGGGGGCAGGGTTCTACAATGAGCAGTTCTTC.